This entry lists 27 T cell receptor beta chains sequenced from one sample in a study of PD-1 blockade in mismatch repair-deficient tumors (dated by TCRdb to about 2017). Library preparation was by the immunoSEQ multiplex PCR assay. Held by TCRdb, this immuneACCESS table contains in-frame sequences only and omits some clones. Under half of the omission traces to an unresolved V gene where checked; the cause of the rest is unknown. This sample lists 8,500 to 10,000 clones; roughly 90% were detected once. The top ten clonotypes cover roughly 15% of the sample. Reading the label with the study, this specimen's time point is: approximately ten-day in vitro stimulation with candidate mutation-associated neoantigen peptide 1. No antigens are known for them. The source was cells cultured in vitro, collected from a patient treated with pembrolizumab. The receptors shown here come from an adult with mismatch repair-deficient cancer.

The rearrangement joins TRBV7-2 to TRBJ2-3, with 7 bases aligning to TRBD2. Germline CDR1 and CDR2: SGHTA and FQGNSA. The ends lost 4 bases at V and 3 bases at J; junction bases unmatched: 7. CDR3 length: 15 residues. The CDR3 DNA is TGTGCCAGCAGCTCATGGACTAGTAAGACAGATACGCAGTATTTT. This sequence encodes CASSSWTSKTDTQYF.

The chain joins TRBV7-9 to TRBJ2-1; TRBD2 matches at 13 bases. Germline V lookup: CDR1 SEHNR, CDR2 FQNEAQ (reference sequence). Trimming cost V 7 bases and J 0 bases; bases outside gene matches: 12. This CDR3 has 19 residues. The CDR3 DNA reads TGTGCCAGCACCTATTGGGAAGGACTAGCGGGAGTCTCCTACAATGAGCAGTTCTTC. As protein: CASTYWEGLAGVSYNEQFF.

The chain uses TRBV6-1 and TRBJ1-1, with D unresolved. The CDR3 covers 16 residues. Between the trimmed V and J ends, which lost 0 bases and 4 bases, there was a span of 15 bases. Germline loops: CDR1 MNHNS, CDR2 SASEGT. In nucleotides, the CDR3 is TGTGCCAGCAGTGAAGCTTTCCCAATAAGGAGCACTGAAGCTTTCTTT. Translation: CASSEAFPIRSTEAFF.

This chain connects TRBV7-9 to TRBJ2-1; TRBD1 matches at 7 bases. Germline trimming cut 2 bases from V and 9 bases from J; bases unmatched to any gene: 10. The CDR3 contains 15 residues. Per the germline V gene, CDR1 is SEHNR and CDR2 is FQNEAQ (reference sequence). The CDR3 reads CASSLMGDSVFEQFF. In nucleotides, the CDR3 is TGTGCCAGCAGCTTAATGGGGGACAGCGTCTTTGAGCAGTTCTTC.

The V and J genes are TRBV30 and TRBJ1-1; D possibly corresponds to TRBD1 (5 bases). CDR3 length: 18 residues. V was pared by 3 bases and J by 1 base, with 24 bases between. Germline CDR1 and CDR2: GTSNPN and SVGIG (reference sequence). CDR3 DNA sequence: TGTGCCTGGAGACCGAAACTGGGCGCAGGGCGGGGGAACACTGAAGCTTTCTTT. This translates into CAWRPKLGAGRGNTEAFF.

This clone was observed a handful of times. The V call is TRBV27, the J call TRBJ2-1, with D uncertain. The CDR3 length is 12 residues. CDR1 and CDR2 (germline): MNHEY, SMNVEV (reference sequence). Trimming took 5 bases from V and 4 from J, leaving 6 bases between them. The CDR3 DNA sequence: TGTGCCAGCAGTCTAACGTACAATGAGCAGTTCTTC. Amino acids: CASSLTYNEQFF.

The rearrangement links TRBV6-5 to TRBJ2-7; a weak D match, TRBD2 (6 bases). Germline CDR1 is MNHEY and CDR2 is SVGAGI. Trimming cost V 7 bases and J 6 bases, with 13 bases left between them. The CDR3 totals 12 residues. This chain's CDR3 is CASMDGRAEQYF. The CDR3 DNA reads as TGTGCCAGCATGGACGGGAGAGCCGAGCAGTACTTC.

The chain combines TRBV28 with TRBJ1-3; TRBD1 might be the D (5 bases). This CDR3 has 12 residues. CDR1 and CDR2 from the germline V gene are MDHEN and SYDVKM. Trimming stripped 7 bases from V and 9 bases from J, with 13 bases between. CDR3 sequence: CASTPPRGTIYF. The CDR3 region has the DNA TGTGCCAGCACCCCACCTAGGGGCACCATATATTTT.

A few counts support this clone. The V and J genes are TRBV4-2 and TRBJ2-1; TRBD2 matches 13 bases. V lost 1 base, J lost 5 bases, and 2 bases stayed unmatched. CDR3 size: 16 residues. Germline values: CDR1 LGHNA, CDR2 YNFKEQ. CDR3 DNA sequence: TGTGCCAGCAGCCAAGCACTAGCGGGAGGGCACAATGAGCAGTTCTTC. Its protein product is CASSQALAGGHNEQFF.

This chain links TRBV6-1 with TRBJ1-2, with unresolved D. The germline V gene has CDR1 MNHNS and CDR2 SASEGT. V was cut by 4 bases and J by 0 bases, with 6 bases left in between. The CDR3 consists of 13 residues. Here the CDR3 DNA reads TGTGCCAGCAGTGTGAGCTCTAACTATGGCTACACCTTC. It yields the protein CASSVSSNYGYTF.

The chain has TRBV6-5 and TRBJ2-1; D unclear. Trimming removed 6 bases from V and 6 bases from J, with 12 bases in between. Germline values: CDR1 MNHEY, CDR2 SVGAGI. The length of the CDR3 is 13 residues. The CDR3 spells CASRLQKFNEQFF. CDR3 DNA sequence: TGTGCCAGCAGGTTACAGAAGTTCAATGAGCAGTTCTTC.

V gene TRBV5-1 combines with J gene TRBJ2-6; maybe TRBD1 (6 bases). In germline, CDR1 is SGHRS, CDR2 YFSETQ. The CDR3 is 16 residues long. The V and J ends lost 5 bases and 0 bases respectively, with 12 bases between them. The DNA for the CDR3 is TGCGCCAGCAGGACAGGTTTTAGCTCTGGGGCCAACGTCCTGACTTTC. Amino acid sequence: CASRTGFSSGANVLTF. The full variable domain, rest sourced from reference TRBV5-1 and TRBJ2-6, is KAGVTQTPRYLIKTRGQQVTLSCSPISGHRSVSWYQQTPGQGLQFLFEYFSETQRNKGNFPGRFSGRQFSNSRSEMNVSTLELGDSALYLCASRTGFSSGANVLTFGAGSRLTVL.

The chain carries TRBV7-2 and TRBJ2-2; D not resolved. CDR1 SGHTA and CDR2 FQGNSA come from the germline V gene. V was pared by 4 bases and J by 4 bases, with 10 bases between. The CDR3 spans 14 residues. The CDR3 DNA sequence: TGTGCCAGCAGCTACCGCTCCGGCACCGGGGAGCTGTTTTTT. It codes for CASSYRSGTGELFF.

This clone has only one observation. CDR3 in amino acids: CASSEAGAVSSYEQYF. The CDR3 coding sequence is TGTGCCAGCAGTGAAGCGGGGGCGGTTAGCTCCTACGAGCAGTACTTC. This chain joins TRBV6-1 and TRBJ2-7; D possibly corresponds to TRBD1 (6 bases). V was trimmed by 0 bases and J by 0 bases, leaving 12 bases between them. Germline V lookup: CDR1 MNHNS, CDR2 SASEGT. The CDR3 contains 16 residues.

This chain uses TRBV19 with TRBJ1-2, with D possibly being TRBD1 (5 bases). V lost 7 bases and J lost 4, with 16 bases in between. The CDR3 extends over 14 amino acids. CDR1 is LNHDA and CDR2 is SQIVND in the germline V gene (reference sequence). The CDR3, as DNA: TGTGCCAGTACTCTCTGGGACGCCGGCTATGGCTACACCTTC. Residues: CASTLWDAGYGYTF.

CDR3 sequence (DNA): TGTGCCAGCAGTCCAAGGACAGCCACCCGAGCTTTCTTT. Translating it yields CASSPRTATRAFF. The genes are TRBV27 and TRBJ1-1; the D gene is possibly TRBD1 (6 bases). The V end was cut by 5 bases, the J end by 10 bases, with 17 bases between. CDR3 length: 13 amino acids. The germline V gene encodes CDR1 MNHEY and CDR2 SMNVEV (reference sequence).

The V and J genes are TRBV30 and TRBJ2-1; D is unresolved. V lost 0 bases and J 9 bases, leaving 6 bases between the germline ends. Per germline, CDR1 GTSNPN and CDR2 SVGIG (reference sequence). The CDR3 is 11 amino acids. The CDR3 bases are TGTGCCTGGAGTGTATTGAGTGAGCAGTTCTTC. Its protein product is CAWSVLSEQFF.

This clone was counted between two and nine times. The V and J genes are TRBV7-9 and TRBJ1-1; D unresolved. Deletions cut 5 bases from V and 1 base from J, with 11 bases between. The CDR3 sequence is 14 residues long. Germline lookup yields CDR1 SEHNR and CDR2 FQNEAQ (reference sequence). Here the CDR3 DNA reads TGTGCCAGCAGCCGAACCGCGAAGAACACTGAAGCTTTCTTT. Translating gives CASSRTAKNTEAFF.

The chain employs TRBV6-5 and TRBJ2-1; D not resolved. CDR3 length: 16 residues. The germline gives CDR1 MNHEY, CDR2 SVGAGI. Trimming stripped 2 bases from V and 0 bases from J, with 11 bases between. CDR3 sequence: CASSYGAFSSYNEQFF. The DNA for the CDR3 is TGTGCCAGCAGTTACGGCGCCTTCAGCTCCTACAATGAGCAGTTCTTC.

The chain combines TRBV28 with TRBJ1-1; D not certain. CDR1 is MDHEN, CDR2 SYDVKM, per germline. Deletions cut 4 bases from V and 4 bases from J, with 13 bases between. This CDR3 comprises 14 residues. CDR3 sequence: CASSSPPGGTEAFF. Written as DNA, the CDR3 is TGTGCCAGCAGTTCCCCGCCCGGCGGCACTGAAGCTTTCTTT.

The chain carries TRBV7-9 and TRBJ2-7; no definite D call. With 7 bases removed from V and 6 bases from J, the gap between germline ends came to 16 bases. CDR1 is SEHNR, CDR2 FQNEAQ, per germline (reference sequence). The CDR3 is 13 amino acids. In nucleotides, the CDR3 is TGTGCCAGCACCCTCGATCGGTCGGGCGAGCAGTACTTC. Protein: CASTLDRSGEQYF.

The chain uses TRBV29-1 and TRBJ2-1, with 7 bases matching TRBD2. V lost 3 bases to trimming and J lost 3 bases; unmatched junction nucleotides: 8. The CDR3 covers 15 residues. Germline-derived CDR1 and CDR2 are SQVTM and ANQGSEA. The CDR3 reads CSVDGAGGGYNEQFF. DNA for the CDR3: TGCAGCGTTGACGGGGCGGGCGGGGGCTACAATGAGCAGTTCTTC.

This rearrangement joins TRBV27 to TRBJ2-7; the D is unclear. V was shortened by 3 bases and J by 5 bases, with 14 bases between the two germline ends. The CDR3 totals 14 residues. The germline CDR1 and CDR2 sequences are MNHEY and SMNVEV (reference sequence). The CDR3 sequence is CASSFFGPENEQYF. The CDR3 nucleotides read TGTGCCAGCAGTTTTTTTGGGCCCGAGAACGAGCAGTACTTC.

V is TRBV7-2 and J is TRBJ1-1; D is unresolved. Germline-derived CDR1 and CDR2 are SGHTA and FQGNSA. Trimming left V 0 bases short and J 4 bases short, with 6 bases between. This CDR3 is built from 13 residues. The CDR3 reads CASSLAPITEAFF. CDR3 bases: TGTGCCAGCAGCTTAGCCCCAATCACTGAAGCTTTCTTT.

The sample holds a few counts of this clone. The CDR3 sequence: CASRELAGVGNEQFF. Written as DNA, the CDR3 is TGTGCCAGTAGGGAACTAGCGGGAGTTGGCAATGAGCAGTTCTTC. V and J are TRBV19 and TRBJ2-1; 11 nucleotides agree with TRBD2. The germline gives CDR1 LNHDA, CDR2 SQIVND (reference sequence). J lost 6 bases, V lost 6 bases, and 7 bases had no gene match. The CDR3 covers 15 residues.

The gene calls are TRBV30 and TRBJ2-7; 11 nucleotides agree with TRBD1. Germline V gene sequence: CDR1 GTSNPN, CDR2 SVGIG (reference sequence). With 3 bases clipped from V and 4 bases from J, the junction kept 5 bases outside the gene matches. This CDR3 is 14 amino acids long. CDR3 nucleotide sequence: TGTGCCTGGAGCCCCGGGACAGGGGGTTACGAGCAGTACTTC. Amino acids: CAWSPGTGGYEQYF.

The chain employs TRBV10-3 and TRBJ2-7, with 7 bases aligning to TRBD1. Germline CDR1 is ENHRY and CDR2 is SYGVKD. Germline trimming cut 8 bases from V and 2 bases from J; bases unmatched to any gene: 6. The length of the CDR3 is 13 residues. CDR3 coding DNA: TGTGCCATCGCCGGGACAGACCCCTACGAGCAGTACTTC. The encoded protein is CAIAGTDPYEQYF.